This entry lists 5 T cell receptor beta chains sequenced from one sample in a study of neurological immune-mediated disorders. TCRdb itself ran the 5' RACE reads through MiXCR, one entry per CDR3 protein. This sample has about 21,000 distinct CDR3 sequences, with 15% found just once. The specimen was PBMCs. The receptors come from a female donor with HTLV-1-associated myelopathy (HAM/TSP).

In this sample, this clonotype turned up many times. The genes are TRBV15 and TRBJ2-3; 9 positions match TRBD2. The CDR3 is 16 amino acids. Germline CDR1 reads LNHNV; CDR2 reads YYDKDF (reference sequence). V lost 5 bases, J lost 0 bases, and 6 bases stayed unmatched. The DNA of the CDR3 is TGTGCCACCAGCGCAGCGGGGGGCTTCAGCACAGATACGCAGTATTTT. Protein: CATSAAGGFSTDTQYF.

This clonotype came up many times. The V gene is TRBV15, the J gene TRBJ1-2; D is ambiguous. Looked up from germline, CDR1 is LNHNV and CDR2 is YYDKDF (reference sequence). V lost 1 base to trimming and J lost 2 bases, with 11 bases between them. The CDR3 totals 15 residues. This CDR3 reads CATSRVTGWNYGYTF. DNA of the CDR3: TGTGCCACCAGCAGAGTAACGGGGTGGAACTATGGCTACACCTTC.

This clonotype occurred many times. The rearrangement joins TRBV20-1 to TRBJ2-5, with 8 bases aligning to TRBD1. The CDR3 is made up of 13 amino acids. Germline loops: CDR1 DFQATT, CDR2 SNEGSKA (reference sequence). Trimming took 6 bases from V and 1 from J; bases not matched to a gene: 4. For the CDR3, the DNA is TGCAGTGCCGTGGGACAGGCCCAAGAGACCCAGTACTTC. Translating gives CSAVGQAQETQYF.

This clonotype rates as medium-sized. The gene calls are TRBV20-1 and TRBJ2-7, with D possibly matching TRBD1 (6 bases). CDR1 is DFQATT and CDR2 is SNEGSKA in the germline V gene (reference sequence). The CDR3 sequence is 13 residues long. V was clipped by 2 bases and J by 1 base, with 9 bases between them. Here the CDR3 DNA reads TGCAGTGCTAGATTTGACAGGTCCTACGAGCAGTACTTC. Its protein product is CSARFDRSYEQYF.

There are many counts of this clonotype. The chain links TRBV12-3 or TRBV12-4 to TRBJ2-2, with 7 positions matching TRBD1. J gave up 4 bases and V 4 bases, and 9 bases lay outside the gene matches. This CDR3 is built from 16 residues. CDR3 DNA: TGTGCCAGCAGTTCTTACAGGGGAGAATCCACCGGGGAGCTGTTTTTT. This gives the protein CASSSYRGESTGELFF.